This T cell receptor (beta chain) is drawn from a study of blood T cell repertoires in COVID-19. Study at large: Sites across the United States, Italy and Spain contributed samples from acute and convalescent COVID-19. T cells, B-cell-depleted T cells, or PBMCs provided the cDNA or gDNA that served as material.

Per the original data handling: Researchers report that nucleated cell counts were estimated from reference gene primer amplification. Here immunoSEQ multiplex PCR was the method, and the copy in TCRdb shows in-frame clones only, minus some. The DNA gave D and trimming, while V, J and clone size come from that table. The table shows over 100,000 clones, with 88% occurring only once. Trimming shortened V by 5 bases and J by 6 bases, and 14 bases separated the two germline ends. The CDR3 is made up of 13 amino acids. Per the germline V gene, CDR1 is SGHAT and CDR2 is FQNNGV. The sequencing input was peripheral blood. The chain employs TRBV11-2 and TRBJ2-7, with a weak D call TRBD2 (6 bases). The clonotype was recovered from a man aged 50 or older with acute or convalescent COVID-19. The CDR3 DNA sequence: TGTGCCAGCAGCCTGGCGGAGGGGACCGAGCAGTACTTC. It encodes CASSLAEGTEQYF. Combining the CDR3 with reference TRBV11-2 and TRBJ2-7 gives the whole variable domain EAGVAQSPRYKIIEKRQSVAFWCNPISGHATLYWYQQILGQGPKLLIQFQNNGVVDDSQLPKDRFSAERLKGVDSTLKIQPAKLEDSAVYLCASSLAEGTEQYFGPGTRLTVT.